Listed below are T cell receptor beta chains from one sample, sequenced in a study of T-cell reconstitution after alpha-beta-depleted transplantation in children. TCRdb itself ran the PCR reads through MiXCR, one entry per CDR3 protein. The sample holds roughly 180,000 distinct CDR3 sequences, about 14% seen once. The sample was PBMCs from the stem cell graft donor, taken from the stem cell graft. Receptor source: a human donor who donated a stem cell graft to a child with acute lymphoblastic leukemia. Each CDR3 is given with its conserved first and last residue. A D gene is named only where the DNA matches it firmly. Size values are once, few and many counts, or a class for expanded clones, and some rows have none.

j_call: TRBJ1-4; clone_size: many; d_call: TRBD1; v_call: TRBV5-1; cdr3_aa: CASSSDRGRVNEKLFF; cdr3_nt: TGCGCCAGCAGCTCCGACAGGGGGCGCGTTAATGAAAAACTGTTTTTT
j_call: TRBJ2-3; clone_size: many; d_call: TRBD1; v_call: TRBV29-1; cdr3_aa: CSVEETGLSTDTQYF; cdr3_nt: TGCAGCGTTGAAGAGACAGGGTTGAGCACAGATACGCAGTATTTT
j_call: TRBJ2-3; clone_size: many; d_call: NA; v_call: TRBV7-9; cdr3_aa: CASSSTRDTQYF; cdr3_nt: TGTGCCAGCAGCTCAACTAGAGATACGCAGTATTTT
j_call: TRBJ2-3; clone_size: NA; d_call: TRBD2; v_call: TRBV5-5; cdr3_aa: CASSWTSGYTDTQYF; cdr3_nt: TGTGCCAGCAGTTGGACTAGCGGGTACACAGATACGCAGTATTTT
j_call: TRBJ1-1; clone_size: many; d_call: NA; v_call: TRBV29-1; cdr3_aa: CSVGRILGGTEAFF; cdr3_nt: TGCAGCGTTGGTCGAATACTAGGGGGGACTGAAGCTTTCTTT
j_call: TRBJ2-7; clone_size: many; d_call: NA; v_call: TRBV29-1; cdr3_aa: CSVEGLSAEGEQYF; cdr3_nt: TGCAGCGTTGAGGGGTTGTCGGCCGAAGGGGAGCAGTACTTC
j_call: TRBJ2-7; clone_size: many; d_call: NA; v_call: TRBV9; cdr3_aa: CASSVGSTPSYEQYF; cdr3_nt: TGTGCCAGCAGCGTAGGGAGTACACCCAGCTACGAGCAGTACTTC
j_call: TRBJ2-7; clone_size: many; d_call: TRBD2; v_call: TRBV5-1; cdr3_aa: CASSPGLAGSNGEQYF; cdr3_nt: TGCGCCAGCAGCCCCGGACTAGCGGGATCAAATGGCGAGCAGTACTTC
j_call: TRBJ2-3; clone_size: many; d_call: NA; v_call: TRBV12-3/TRBV12-4; cdr3_aa: CASSLYTTDTQYF; cdr3_nt: TGTGCCAGCAGTTTGTATACGACAGATACGCAGTATTTT
j_call: TRBJ1-1; clone_size: many; d_call: TRBD1; v_call: TRBV29-1; cdr3_aa: CSVGEGAGDTEAFF; cdr3_nt: TGCAGCGTCGGAGAGGGGGCCGGTGACACTGAAGCTTTCTTT
j_call: TRBJ1-5; clone_size: many; d_call: NA; v_call: TRBV7-2; cdr3_aa: CASSLDGQPQHF; cdr3_nt: TGTGCCAGCAGCTTAGACGGTCAGCCCCAGCATTTT
j_call: TRBJ2-1; clone_size: many; d_call: NA; v_call: TRBV20-1; cdr3_aa: CSARPTAYNEQFF; cdr3_nt: TGCAGTGCTAGGCCCACAGCCTACAATGAGCAGTTCTTC
j_call: TRBJ1-1; clone_size: NA; d_call: NA; v_call: TRBV7-6; cdr3_aa: CASSLDSTLNTEAFF; cdr3_nt: TGTGCCAGCAGCCTGGACAGTACTTTGAACACTGAAGCTTTCTTT
j_call: TRBJ1-2; clone_size: many; d_call: TRBD1; v_call: TRBV4-2; cdr3_aa: CASSQRSKTGFDYGYTF; cdr3_nt: TGTGCCAGCAGCCAACGATCAAAGACAGGGTTCGACTATGGCTACACCTTC
j_call: TRBJ2-2; clone_size: many; d_call: NA; v_call: TRBV5-5; cdr3_aa: CASNFYTGELFF; cdr3_nt: TGTGCCAGCAATTTCTACACCGGGGAGCTGTTTTTT
j_call: TRBJ2-1; clone_size: many; d_call: NA; v_call: TRBV7-9; cdr3_aa: CASSLGVGASRVPYNEQFF; cdr3_nt: TGTGCCAGCAGCTTAGGGGTCGGGGCTAGCCGAGTCCCCTACAATGAGCAGTTCTTC
j_call: TRBJ2-5; clone_size: NA; d_call: NA; v_call: TRBV27; cdr3_aa: CASTSYRDDEPKQETQYF; cdr3_nt: TGTGCCAGCACTTCCTACCGGGACGACGAGCCTAAACAAGAGACCCAGTACTTC
j_call: TRBJ2-6; clone_size: many; d_call: NA; v_call: TRBV12-3/TRBV12-4; cdr3_aa: CASSPQFPDSGANVLTF; cdr3_nt: TGTGCCAGCAGTCCCCAATTTCCCGACTCTGGGGCCAACGTCCTGACTTTC
j_call: TRBJ2-7; clone_size: many; d_call: NA; v_call: TRBV10-2; cdr3_aa: CASNPTRSYEQYF; cdr3_nt: TGCGCCAGCAATCCGACACGGTCCTACGAGCAGTACTTC
j_call: TRBJ1-2; clone_size: many; d_call: NA; v_call: TRBV5-5; cdr3_aa: CASSLAPTGHGYTF; cdr3_nt: TGTGCCAGCAGCTTGGCCCCGACAGGTCATGGCTACACCTTC